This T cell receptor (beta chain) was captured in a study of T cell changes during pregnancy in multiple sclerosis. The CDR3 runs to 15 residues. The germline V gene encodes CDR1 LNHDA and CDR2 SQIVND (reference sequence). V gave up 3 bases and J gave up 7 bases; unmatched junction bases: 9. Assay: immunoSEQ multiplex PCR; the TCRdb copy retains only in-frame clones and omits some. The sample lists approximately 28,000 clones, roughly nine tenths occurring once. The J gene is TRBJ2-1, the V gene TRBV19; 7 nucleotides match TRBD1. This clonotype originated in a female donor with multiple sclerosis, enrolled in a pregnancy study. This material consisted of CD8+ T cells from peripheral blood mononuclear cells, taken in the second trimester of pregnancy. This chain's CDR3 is CASSMARGLRNEQFF. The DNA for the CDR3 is TGTGCCAGTAGTATGGCCAGGGGGTTACGGAATGAGCAGTTCTTC.